This T cell receptor beta chain stems from a study of regulatory T cells in long-lasting Graves disease. Looking at the study overall: Antithyroid drug exposure in newly diagnosed Graves' patients had lasted under 3 months. Findings and limits, study-wide: Comparison showed that persistent patients shared more public clonotypes (about 2,600) than new patients (over 950).

Time point: newly diagnosed GD, antithyroid drugs for less than 3 months. From RNA extracted from PBMCs, the TCR library was made. The TCR beta library used iRepertoire HTBI primers with Arm-PCR amplification of CDR3. Each CDR3 protein is one row after TCRdb ran MiXCR on the multiplex PCR reads. The repertoire holds about 540,000 distinct CDR3 sequences, with approximately 12% as singletons. With 6 bases removed from V and 6 bases from J, the gap between germline ends came to 12 bases. The CDR3 totals 12 residues. The germline CDR1 and CDR2 sequences are SGHTA and FQGNSA. This clonotype showed up many times. The target antigen is unknown. These data were also filed under a second study, of T cells in Graves' hyperthyroidism and ophthalmopathy. That paper adds: Blood shared most expanded thyroid clonotypes above 0.001.

The J gene is TRBJ2-7, the V gene TRBV7-2; D not resolved. Sequenced material: peripheral blood mononuclear cells (PBMCs), taken at new diagnosis, from a patient treated with antithyroid drugs. The receptor's source is a man aged 25-40 years with Graves disease. The CDR3: CASSLWLREQYF. DNA of the CDR3: TGTGCCAGCAGTCTTTGGTTGCGCGAGCAGTACTTC.